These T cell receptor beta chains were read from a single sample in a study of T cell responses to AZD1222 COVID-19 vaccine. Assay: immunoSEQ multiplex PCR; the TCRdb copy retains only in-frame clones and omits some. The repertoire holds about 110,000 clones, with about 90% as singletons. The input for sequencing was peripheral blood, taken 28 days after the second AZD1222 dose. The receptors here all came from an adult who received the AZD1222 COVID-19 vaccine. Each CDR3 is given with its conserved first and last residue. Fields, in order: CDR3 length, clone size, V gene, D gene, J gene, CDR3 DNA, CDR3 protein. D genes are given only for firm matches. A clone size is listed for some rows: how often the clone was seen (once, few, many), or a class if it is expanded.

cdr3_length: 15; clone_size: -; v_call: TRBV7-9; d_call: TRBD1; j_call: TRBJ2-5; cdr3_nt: TGTGCCAGCAGCACACGGGACAGTACCTGGGAGACCCAGTACTTC; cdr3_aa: CASSTRDSTWETQYF
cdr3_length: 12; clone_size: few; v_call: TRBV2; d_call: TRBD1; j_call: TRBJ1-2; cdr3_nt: TGTGCCAGCAGTGGACAGGGGAATGGCTACACCTTC; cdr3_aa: CASSGQGNGYTF
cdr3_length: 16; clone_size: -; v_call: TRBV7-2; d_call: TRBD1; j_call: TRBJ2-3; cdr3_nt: TGTGCCAGCAGCTCTAGAGACAGGGGAGGAGCAGATACGCAGTATTTT; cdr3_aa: CASSSRDRGGADTQYF
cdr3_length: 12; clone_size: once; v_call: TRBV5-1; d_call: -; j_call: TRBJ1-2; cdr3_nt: TGCGCCAGCAGCTTGGATAACTATGGCTACACCTTC; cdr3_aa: CASSLDNYGYTF
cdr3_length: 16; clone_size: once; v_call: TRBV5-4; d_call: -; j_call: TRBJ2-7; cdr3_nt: TGTGCCAGCAGCTTGCCCGGGACAGCGGGATCCTACGAGCAGTACTTC; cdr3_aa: CASSLPGTAGSYEQYF
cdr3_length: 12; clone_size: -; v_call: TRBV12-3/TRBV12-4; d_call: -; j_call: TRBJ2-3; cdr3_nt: TGTGCCAGCAGCGGGTCCACAGATACGCAGTATTTT; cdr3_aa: CASSGSTDTQYF
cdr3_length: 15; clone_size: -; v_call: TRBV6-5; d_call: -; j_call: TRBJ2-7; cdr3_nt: TGTGCCAGCAGTTACTCGCCGGGGGCCCCCTACGAGCAGTACTTC; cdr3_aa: CASSYSPGAPYEQYF
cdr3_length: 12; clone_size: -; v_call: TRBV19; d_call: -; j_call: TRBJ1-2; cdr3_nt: TGTGCCAGTAGTAAAATCGGATATGGCTACACCTTC; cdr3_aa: CASSKIGYGYTF
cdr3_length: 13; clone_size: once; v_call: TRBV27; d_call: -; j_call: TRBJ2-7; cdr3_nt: TGTGCCAGCAGTTTATTCGGGATCGGCGAGCAGTACTTC; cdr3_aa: CASSLFGIGEQYF
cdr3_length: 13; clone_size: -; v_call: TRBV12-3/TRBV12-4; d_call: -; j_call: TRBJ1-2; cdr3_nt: TGTGCCAGCAGCCTCACAGGGAACTATGGCTACACCTTC; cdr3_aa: CASSLTGNYGYTF
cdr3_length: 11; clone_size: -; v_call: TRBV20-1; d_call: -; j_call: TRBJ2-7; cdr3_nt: TGCAGTGCCTGGGGAAGCCTCGAACAGTACTTC; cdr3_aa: CSAWGSLEQYF
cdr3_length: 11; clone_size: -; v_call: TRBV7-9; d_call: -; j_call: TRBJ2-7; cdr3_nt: TGTGCCAGCAAGGGGGGGTACGAGCAGTACTTC; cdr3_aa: CASKGGYEQYF